This T cell receptor beta chain was obtained from a study of T cells after yellow fever vaccination. Across the whole study: The fractions with low cell numbers were processed using SMART-Seq v4 Ultra Low Input.

MiXCR, applied by TCRdb to the 5' RACE reads, yields one record per CDR3 protein. This table holds some 320,000 distinct CDR3 sequences, roughly 4.3% found once. Regarding this clonotype: Its matching antigen is unknown.

Study-wide results and caveats: Repertoires obtained by FACS sorting could include abundant clonotypes that entered as contaminants from the bulk population.

The germline V gene has CDR1 SGHVS and CDR2 FNYEAQ. CDR3 length equals 15 residues. Trimming removed 1 base from V and 5 bases from J, with 12 bases in between. Sample: PBMCs, taken 5 days after the yellow fever booster vaccination. J is TRBJ2-1 and V is TRBV7-6; D is possibly TRBD1 or TRBD2 (5 bases each). This clonotype originated in a young man who received the YFV17D yellow fever vaccine. CDR3 loop: CASSLEGRTHNEQFF. The CDR3 DNA reads as TGTGCCAGCAGCTTAGAGGGACGCACTCACAATGAGCAGTTCTTC.